This TCR beta chain originates from a study of identical twins. TCRdb fed the 5' RACE reads into MiXCR, producing one record per CDR3 protein. The sample has about 570,000 distinct CDR3 sequences; just under 10% are singletons. All donors comprised healthy Caucasians. With 2 bases clipped from V and 12 bases from J, the junction kept 7 bases outside the gene matches. This CDR3 comprises 13 residues. Germline-derived CDR1 and CDR2 are SGHTA and FQGTGA. A note on this clonotype: As yet, its antigen is unknown.

Whole-study findings and limits: A lower insertion count was a feature of abundant cord blood beta clonotypes, with no such feature in memory repertoires.

The same data also contributed to another study, on yellow fever vaccine responses in identical twins.

The clonotype originates from a woman aged 18-30 years in good health. The sample was PBMCs. The genes are TRBV7-3 and TRBJ2-1; 7 bases map to TRBD2. The CDR3 region is CASSLDPERGQFF. CDR3 bases: TGTGCCAGCAGCTTAGATCCCGAGCGGGGGCAGTTCTTC.